This T cell receptor (beta chain) derives from a study of shared clonotypes between healthy human individuals. Turning to the study itself: Three plates each covered CD4 naive and memory; CD8 naive two, CD8 memory one.

Data came from immunoSEQ multiplex PCR; TCRdb stores just in-frame clones and leaves some out. The sample contains some 2,400,000 clones, around 95% of which appear only once. The sequence was collected from a man between 18 and 29 years old in good health. Input material: naive CD4+ T cells sorted from blood. Subset here: CD45RA+ positively selected.

Written as DNA, the CDR3 is TGTGCCAGCAGCTTAAAGGGGGCGGGCAGGAGCCAAGAGACCCAGTACTTC. Protein sequence: CASSLKGAGRSQETQYF. The chain links TRBV7-2 to TRBJ2-5; the match to TRBD1 covers 7 bases. The ends lost 2 bases at V and 1 base at J; junction bases unmatched: 10. Germline V gene sequence: CDR1 SGHTA, CDR2 FQGNSA. The CDR3 sequence is 17 residues long.